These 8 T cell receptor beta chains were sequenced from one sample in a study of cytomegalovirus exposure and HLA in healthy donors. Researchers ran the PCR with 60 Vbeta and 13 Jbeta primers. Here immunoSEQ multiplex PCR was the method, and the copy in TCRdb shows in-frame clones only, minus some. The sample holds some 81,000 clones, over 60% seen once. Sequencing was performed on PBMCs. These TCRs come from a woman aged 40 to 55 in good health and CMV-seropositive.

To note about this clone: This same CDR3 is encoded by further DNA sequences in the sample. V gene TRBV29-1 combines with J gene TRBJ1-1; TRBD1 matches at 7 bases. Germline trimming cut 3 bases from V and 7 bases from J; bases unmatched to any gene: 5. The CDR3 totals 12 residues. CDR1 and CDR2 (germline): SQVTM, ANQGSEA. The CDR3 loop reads CSVDRQGSEAFF. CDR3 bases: TGCAGCGTTGATAGACAGGGAAGTGAAGCTTTCTTT. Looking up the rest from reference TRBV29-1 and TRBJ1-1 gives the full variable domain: SAVISQKPSRDICQRGTSLTIQCQVDSQVTMMFWYRQQPGQSLTLIATANQGSEATYESGFVIDKFPISRPNLTFSTLTVSNMSPEDSSIYLCSVDRQGSEAFFGQGTRLTVV.

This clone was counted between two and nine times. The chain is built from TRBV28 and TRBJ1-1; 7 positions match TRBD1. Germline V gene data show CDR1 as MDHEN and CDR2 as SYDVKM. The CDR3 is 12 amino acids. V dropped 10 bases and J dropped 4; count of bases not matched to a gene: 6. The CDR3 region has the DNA TGTGCCACCAACAGGGGTGGCACTGAAGCTTTCTTT. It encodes CATNRGGTEAFF.

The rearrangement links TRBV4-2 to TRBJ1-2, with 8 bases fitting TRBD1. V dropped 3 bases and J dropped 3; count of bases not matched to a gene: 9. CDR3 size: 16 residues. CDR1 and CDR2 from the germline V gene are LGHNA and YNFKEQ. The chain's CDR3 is CASSQGGQGGHYGYTF. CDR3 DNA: TGTGCCAGCAGCCAGGGCGGACAGGGAGGGCACTATGGCTACACCTTC.

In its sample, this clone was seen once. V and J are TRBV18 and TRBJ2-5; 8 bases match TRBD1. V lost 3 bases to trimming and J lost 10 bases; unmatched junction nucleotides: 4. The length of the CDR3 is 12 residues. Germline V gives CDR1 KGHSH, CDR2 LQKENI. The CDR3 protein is CASSPKQGDQYF. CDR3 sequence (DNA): TGTGCCAGCTCACCGAAACAGGGGGACCAGTACTTC.

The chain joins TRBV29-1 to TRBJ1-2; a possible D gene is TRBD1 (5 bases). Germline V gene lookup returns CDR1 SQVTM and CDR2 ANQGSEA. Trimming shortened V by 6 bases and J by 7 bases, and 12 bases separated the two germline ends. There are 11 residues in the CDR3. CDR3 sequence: CSVLKDSGYTF. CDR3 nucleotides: TGCAGCGTCCTGAAAGACAGTGGCTACACCTTC.

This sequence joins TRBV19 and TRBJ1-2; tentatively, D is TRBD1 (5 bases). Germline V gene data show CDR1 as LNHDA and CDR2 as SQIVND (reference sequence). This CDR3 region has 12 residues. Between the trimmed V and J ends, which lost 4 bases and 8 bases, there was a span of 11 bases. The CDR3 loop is CASSRGVGGYTF. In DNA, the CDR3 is TGTGCCAGTAGTAGGGGGGTTGGAGGCTACACCTTC.

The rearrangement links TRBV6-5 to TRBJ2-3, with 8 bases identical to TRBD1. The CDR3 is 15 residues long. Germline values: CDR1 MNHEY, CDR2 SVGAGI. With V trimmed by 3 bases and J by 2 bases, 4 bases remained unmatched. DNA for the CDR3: TGTGCCAGCAGTTATGGGACAGGACCCACAGATACGCAGTATTTT. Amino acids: CASSYGTGPTDTQYF.

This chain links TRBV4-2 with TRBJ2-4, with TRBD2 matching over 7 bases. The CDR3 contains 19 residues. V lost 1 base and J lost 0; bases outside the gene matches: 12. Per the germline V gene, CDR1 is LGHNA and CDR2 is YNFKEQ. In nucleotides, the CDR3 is TGTGCCAGCAGCCAAGGCGGGGGAGACATCAGTTTAGCCAAAAACATTCAGTACTTC. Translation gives CASSQGGGDISLAKNIQYF.